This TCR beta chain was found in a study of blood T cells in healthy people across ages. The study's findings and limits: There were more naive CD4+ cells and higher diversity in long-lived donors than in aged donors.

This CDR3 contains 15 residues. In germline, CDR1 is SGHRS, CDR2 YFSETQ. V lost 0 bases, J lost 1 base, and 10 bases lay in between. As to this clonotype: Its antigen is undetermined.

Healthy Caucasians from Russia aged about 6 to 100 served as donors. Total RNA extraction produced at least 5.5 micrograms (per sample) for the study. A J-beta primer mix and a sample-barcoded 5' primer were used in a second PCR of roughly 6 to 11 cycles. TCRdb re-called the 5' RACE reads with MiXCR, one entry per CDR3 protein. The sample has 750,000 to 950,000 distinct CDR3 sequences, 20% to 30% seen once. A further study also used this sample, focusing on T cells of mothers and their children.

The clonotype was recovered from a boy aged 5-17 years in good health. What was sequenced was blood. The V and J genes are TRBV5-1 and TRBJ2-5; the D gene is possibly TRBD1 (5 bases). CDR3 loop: CASSLARASQETQYF. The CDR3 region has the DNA TGCGCCAGCAGCTTGGCCAGGGCTTCCCAAGAGACCCAGTACTTC.